The clone carrying this TCR beta chain was recorded only once. V lost 1 base and J 5 bases, leaving 13 bases between the germline ends. CDR1 and CDR2 (germline): LGHNT, FRNRAP. CDR3 length equals 15 residues. Method: immunoSEQ multiplex PCR; TCRdb's copy keeps in-frame clones and lacks some. This sample carries a few hundred thousand clones, roughly 84% of them seen once, and the ten largest clones take more than 1.5%. This sample was taken from a study of blood T cell repertoires in COVID-19. As for the study in general: Samples representing acute and convalescent COVID-19 were sourced from the United States, Italy and Spain.

This TCR was recovered from a woman in her 40s who had recovered from COVID-19. The specimen was peripheral blood. The J gene is TRBJ2-3, the V gene TRBV12-5; unclear D gene. The CDR3 nucleotides are TGTGCTAGTGGTTTGGGGTTCTCACTTGAAGATACGCAGTATTTT. This sequence encodes CASGLGFSLEDTQYF.